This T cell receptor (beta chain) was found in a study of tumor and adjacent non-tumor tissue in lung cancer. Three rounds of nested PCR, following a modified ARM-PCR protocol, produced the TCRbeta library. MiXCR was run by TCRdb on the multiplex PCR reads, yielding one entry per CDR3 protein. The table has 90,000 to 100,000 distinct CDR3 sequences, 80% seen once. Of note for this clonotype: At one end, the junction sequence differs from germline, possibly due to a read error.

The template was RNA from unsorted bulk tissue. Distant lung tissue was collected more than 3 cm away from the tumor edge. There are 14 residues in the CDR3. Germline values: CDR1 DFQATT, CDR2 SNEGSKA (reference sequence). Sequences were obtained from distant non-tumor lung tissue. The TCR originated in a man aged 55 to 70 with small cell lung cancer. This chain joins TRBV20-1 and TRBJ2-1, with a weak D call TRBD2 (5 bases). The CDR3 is CSAGESSAYNEQLF. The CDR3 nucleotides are TGCAGTGCTGGGGAGTCGAGCGCCTACAATGAGCAACTCTTC.